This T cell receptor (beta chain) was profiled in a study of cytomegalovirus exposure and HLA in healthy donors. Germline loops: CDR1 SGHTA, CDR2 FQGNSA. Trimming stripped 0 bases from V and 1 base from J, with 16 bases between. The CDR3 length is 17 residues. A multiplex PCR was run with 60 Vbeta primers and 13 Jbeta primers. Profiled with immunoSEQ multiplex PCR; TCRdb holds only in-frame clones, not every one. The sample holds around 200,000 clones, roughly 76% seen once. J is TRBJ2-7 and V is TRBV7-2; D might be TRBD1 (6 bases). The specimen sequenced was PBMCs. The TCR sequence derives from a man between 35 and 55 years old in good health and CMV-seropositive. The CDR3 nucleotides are TGTGCCAGCAGCTTAGCGCTTCTGGGGGCGCGGTCCTACGAGCAGTACTTC. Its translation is CASSLALLGARSYEQYF.